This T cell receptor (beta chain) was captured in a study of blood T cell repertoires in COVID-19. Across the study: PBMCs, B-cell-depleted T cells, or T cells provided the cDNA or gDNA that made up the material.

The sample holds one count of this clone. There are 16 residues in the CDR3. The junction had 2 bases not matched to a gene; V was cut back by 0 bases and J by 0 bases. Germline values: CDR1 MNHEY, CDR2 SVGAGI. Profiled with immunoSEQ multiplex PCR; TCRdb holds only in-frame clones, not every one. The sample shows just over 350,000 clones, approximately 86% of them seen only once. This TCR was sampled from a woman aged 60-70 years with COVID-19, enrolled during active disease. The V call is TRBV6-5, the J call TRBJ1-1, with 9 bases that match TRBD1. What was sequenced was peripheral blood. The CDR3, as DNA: TGTGCCAGCAGTTACTCTGGGACAGGGTTGAACACTGAAGCTTTCTTT. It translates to CASSYSGTGLNTEAFF.